Each of the 8 T cell receptor beta chains below was sequenced from the same sample in a study of blood T cell repertoires in COVID-19. Clones were read by immunoSEQ multiplex PCR, and TCRdb kept only the in-frame ones, dropping some. The data show approximately 300,000 clones, 80% to 90% seen once. The sequencing input was peripheral blood. The receptors were gathered from a woman aged 40 to 50 with acute or convalescent COVID-19.

With regard to this clone: The junction departs from the called germline gene at one end, perhaps through a read error. The chain employs TRBV5-6 and TRBJ1-2; tentative D call: TRBD1 (6 bases). Germline V gives CDR1 SGHDT, CDR2 YYEEEE. The CDR3 has 11 amino acids. CDR3 nucleotide sequence: TGTGCCAGCAGCTGGGGCCTACAGGGAGCCTTC. Protein: CASSWGLQGAF.

The genes are TRBV3-1 (or the pseudogene TRBV3-2) and TRBJ1-3; 11 nucleotides align to TRBD1. The germline gives CDR1 LGHDT, CDR2 YNNKEL (reference sequence). The V gene end was trimmed by 2 bases and the J gene end by 2 bases; junction bases not matched to a gene: 2. This CDR3 is built from 16 residues. In DNA form, the CDR3 reads TGTGCCAGCAGCCAATGGACAGGGGGCACTGGAAACACCATATATTTT. Protein sequence: CASSQWTGGTGNTIYF.

The chain uses TRBV5-1 and TRBJ1-1; no definite D call. The germline gives CDR1 SGHRS, CDR2 YFSETQ. The CDR3 consists of 15 residues. The ends were cut back, 0 bases at V and 1 base at J, with 10 bases in the middle. The CDR3 DNA reads as TGCGCCAGCAGCTTGGCCGCGGGAACGAACACTGAAGCTTTCTTT. It specifies CASSLAAGTNTEAFF. The full variable domain, completed using reference TRBV5-1 and TRBJ1-1, is KAGVTQTPRYLIKTRGQQVTLSCSPISGHRSVSWYQQTPGQGLQFLFEYFSETQRNKGNFPGRFSGRQFSNSRSEMNVSTLELGDSALYLCASSLAAGTNTEAFFGQGTRLTVV.

The chain combines TRBV18 with TRBJ2-5, with 14 bases that match TRBD2. There are 16 residues in the CDR3. CDR1 and CDR2 (germline): KGHSH, LQKENI. The J segment lost 5 bases and the V segment lost 3 bases, leaving 5 bases of the junction unmatched. The CDR3 sequence is CASSPTSGGAYETQYF. The CDR3 region has the DNA TGTGCCAGCTCACCGACTAGCGGGGGGGCCTACGAGACCCAGTACTTC.

V is TRBV2 and J is TRBJ1-2, with D perhaps TRBD1 (5 bases). Germline CDR1 SNHLY, CDR2 FYNNEI. The CDR3 sequence is 15 residues long. V was shortened by 6 bases and J by 4 bases, with 18 bases between the two germline ends. In DNA, the CDR3 is TGTGCCAGCAGGGACCAACAGGTTCCGAGCTATGGCTACACCTTC. Translated, it gives CASRDQQVPSYGYTF.

The rearrangement joins TRBV7-2 to TRBJ2-3, with D possibly being TRBD2 (7 bases). The V end lost 0 bases, the J end lost 5 bases, and 15 bases lay between the germline ends. The CDR3 contains 16 residues. Germline CDR1 reads SGHTA; CDR2 reads FQGNSA. The CDR3 bases are TGTGCCAGCAGCTTAGCGTCGGGGGGCCGTGGAGATACGCAGTATTTT. Translated, it gives CASSLASGGRGDTQYF. Complete variable domain (other parts from reference TRBV7-2 and TRBJ2-3): GAGVSQSPSNKVTEKGKDVELRCDPISGHTALYWYRQSLGQGLEFLIYFQGNSAPDKSGLPSDRFSAERTGGSVSTLTIQRTQQEDSAVYLCASSLASGGRGDTQYFGPGTRLTVL.

The chain combines TRBV28 with TRBJ1-2, with 10 positions matching TRBD1. V lost 5 bases, J lost 4 bases, and 7 bases stayed unmatched. This CDR3 comprises 15 residues. Germline CDR1 is MDHEN and CDR2 is SYDVKM. CDR3 DNA: TGTGCCAGCAGTCCCGGGACAGGGGTGAGCTATGGCTACACCTTC. Protein: CASSPGTGVSYGYTF.

This chain links TRBV6-2 or TRBV6-3 with TRBJ1-5; no reliable D call. The CDR3 sequence is 14 residues long. V dropped 2 bases and J dropped 2 bases, with 7 bases sitting between them. Germline CDR1 is MNHEY and CDR2 is SVGEGT. In DNA form, the CDR3 reads TGTGCCAGCAGTTACGAGTATGGCAATCAGCCCCAGCATTTT. Its protein product is CASSYEYGNQPQHF.